This is a list of T cell receptor beta chains from one sample in a study of blood T cell repertoires in COVID-19. Generated by immunoSEQ multiplex PCR, the TCRdb table keeps only in-frame clones and is missing some. Here the sample spans approximately 200,000 clones, roughly 81% being singletons. Sequencing was performed on peripheral blood. These receptor sequences come from an elderly woman with COVID-19, enrolled during active disease. The CDR3 runs from the conserved cysteine through the conserved F or W. Fields, in order: CDR3 length, clone size, V gene, D gene, J gene, CDR3 DNA, CDR3 protein. The D gene is left open where the match is weak. For some rows the clone size is stated as once, few or many, or as a class when expanded; others skip it.

18	-	TRBV24-1	-	TRBJ2-7	TGTGCCACCAGTGGGGGCCCCAGGACTGCGGGGCGAGTCTACGAGCAGTACTTC	CATSGGPRTAGRVYEQYF
15	once	TRBV28	-	TRBJ1-4	TGTGCCAGCAGTTTAGCCGGAGCAACTAATGAAAAACTGTTTTTT	CASSLAGATNEKLFF
16	-	TRBV2	TRBD2	TRBJ2-7	TGTGCCAGCAGTGAAGGGCGGGCTAGCGGGGGCTACGAGCAGTACTTC	CASSEGRASGGYEQYF
16	once	TRBV4-3	TRBD2	TRBJ2-1	TGCGCCAGCAGCCAACTTCTAGCGGGGGAGTACAATGAGCAGTTCTTC	CASSQLLAGEYNEQFF
16	-	TRBV7-9	-	TRBJ2-3	TGTGCCAGCAGCCCACAGGTTTCCTGGGAAACAGATACGCAGTATTTT	CASSPQVSWETDTQYF
16	once	TRBV2	-	TRBJ1-5	TGTGCCAGCAGTGAAGGTGGAGGGGCGGACAATCAGCCCCAGCATTTT	CASSEGGGADNQPQHF
14	few	TRBV11-3	-	TRBJ2-2	TGTGCCAGCAAGTATGGGGGCGGCACCGGGGAGCTGTTTTTT	CASKYGGGTGELFF
19	-	TRBV21-1	-	TRBJ2-2	TGTGCCAGCAGCAAGCTTCCACCCCCGGGACTAGCAAACACCGGGGAGCTGTTTTTT	CASSKLPPPGLANTGELFF
13	-	TRBV10-3	-	TRBJ2-7	TGTGCCATCAGTGGGGGCCTCCCCTACGAGCAGTACTTC	CAISGGLPYEQYF
14	-	TRBV5-4	-	TRBJ1-1	TGTGCCAGCAGCTTGCCGGGGGTGGATACTGAAGCTTTCTTT	CASSLPGVDTEAFF
12	-	TRBV6-6	TRBD1	TRBJ1-5	TGTGCCAGCAGGCTTGGACAGGGCGGTGGGCATTTT	CASRLGQGGGHF
15	-	TRBV5-1	TRBD1	TRBJ1-3	TGCGCCAGCAGCTTGGACAGGGGGCCTGGAAACACCATATATTTT	CASSLDRGPGNTIYF
15	-	TRBV9	-	TRBJ1-5	TGTGCCAGCAGCGTAGGGGGCACCTACAATCAGCCCCAGCATTTT	CASSVGGTYNQPQHF
17	-	TRBV21-1	-	TRBJ2-3	TGTGCCAGCAGCAAACTAGCACAGGGGTTTTTCACAGATACGCAGTATTTT	CASSKLAQGFFTDTQYF
15	-	TRBV6-5	TRBD2	TRBJ2-1	TGTGCCAGCAGGCTTACTAGCGGTTCCTACAATGAGCAGTTCTTC	CASRLTSGSYNEQFF
13	-	TRBV25-1	TRBD2	TRBJ2-1	TGTGCCAGCAGTGACGGGGGGAGGTATGAGCAGTTCTTC	CASSDGGRYEQFF
11	-	TRBV20-1	-	TRBJ2-7	TGCAGTGCTAGAGACCACTACGAGCAGTACTTC	CSARDHYEQYF
14	few	TRBV5-1	-	TRBJ1-2	TGCGCCAGCAGCCCGGACAATCCCAACTATGGCTACACCTTC	CASSPDNPNYGYTF
17	-	TRBV4-1	TRBD2	TRBJ2-3	TGCGCCAGCAGCCAAGACGAACTAGCGGGAGGGCAAGATACGCAGTATTTT	CASSQDELAGGQDTQYF
18	-	TRBV4-3	TRBD1	TRBJ1-6	TGCGCCAGCAGCCAAGATGTTGACCGGGACAGTCTTAATTCACCCCTCCACTTT	CASSQDVDRDSLNSPLHF
17	few	TRBV5-8	TRBD2	TRBJ2-2	TGTGCCAGCAGCTCAAGGGTACTAGCGGTGAACACCGGGGAGCTGTTTTTT	CASSSRVLAVNTGELFF
18	-	TRBV19	TRBD1	TRBJ1-2	TGTGCCAGTAGTAAGACACCCGGGACAGGGGGACGCAGTTATGGCTACACCTTC	CASSKTPGTGGRSYGYTF
19	-	TRBV4-1	-	TRBJ2-6	TGCGCCAGCAGCCAGAGAGGGGGAACTAGTCGCTCTGGGGCCAACGTCCTGACTTTC	CASSQRGGTSRSGANVLTF
15	-	TRBV2	TRBD2	TRBJ2-7	TGTGCCAGCAGTGAAAAGGTAGCGGGAGGGCGGCTTGGGGACTTC	CASSEKVAGGRLGDF
14	-	TRBV5-1	-	TRBJ2-3	TGCGCCAGCAGCCAGGGACTCGGCACAGATACGCAGTATTTT	CASSQGLGTDTQYF
15	few	TRBV28	-	TRBJ1-3	TGTGCCAGCGCTGAGGGCAGGTCGGTGGGAAACACCATATATTTT	CASAEGRSVGNTIYF
14	-	TRBV27	TRBD1	TRBJ1-1	TGTGCCAGCAGCCCCGGGACAGTGAACACTGAAGCTTTCTTT	CASSPGTVNTEAFF
15	-	TRBV7-9	TRBD2	TRBJ2-1	TGTGCCAGCAGCCCGGGACTAGCGGGTCTCAATGAGCAGTTCTTC	CASSPGLAGLNEQFF
15	-	TRBV28	TRBD1	TRBJ1-5	TGTGCCAGCACTACAGGGGGCGCGGGCAATCAGCCCCAGCATTTT	CASTTGGAGNQPQHF
15	-	TRBV7-6	TRBD1	TRBJ1-5	TGTGCCAGCAGCCCAGGACAGGGGGCGGTTCAGCCCCAGCATTTT	CASSPGQGAVQPQHF
14	-	TRBV19	TRBD1	TRBJ1-1	TGTGCCAGTAGATACAGGGGGCGAGGCACTGAAGCTTTCTTT	CASRYRGRGTEAFF
15	once	TRBV6-5	-	TRBJ1-1	TGTGCCAGCAGTTACTCTATACAGGCAGACACTGAAGCTTTCTTT	CASSYSIQADTEAFF
15	once	TRBV7-2	TRBD1	TRBJ1-6	TGTGCCAGCAGCACCCGACAGGGCTATAATTCACCCCTCCACTTT	CASSTRQGYNSPLHF
15	-	TRBV7-9	TRBD1	TRBJ1-1	TGTGCCAGCAGCTTCTTTGGGCAGGGGGGCACTGAAGCTTTCTTT	CASSFFGQGGTEAFF
16	-	TRBV27	TRBD2	TRBJ2-7	TGTGCCAGCAGCACTCATGCCCGGGGGGAAGGGATAGAGCAGTACTTC	CASSTHARGEGIEQYF
14	-	TRBV5-8	TRBD2	TRBJ2-3	TGTGCCAGTGGGACCCGGGGGGGCACAGATACGCAGTATTTT	CASGTRGGTDTQYF
14	-	TRBV19	TRBD2	TRBJ2-7	TGTGCCAGTAGTCCTAGCGGGGCCCTTTACGAGCAGTACTTC	CASSPSGALYEQYF
16	once	TRBV11-1	TRBD2	TRBJ2-1	TGTGCCAGCAGCCGGAGCGGGGGGAGCTCCTACAATGAGCAGTTCTTC	CASSRSGGSSYNEQFF
14	once	TRBV28	TRBD1	TRBJ1-3	TGTGCCAGCATTGACAGGGGGGGCGAGGACACCATATATTTT	CASIDRGGEDTIYF
15	-	TRBV24-1	TRBD1	TRBJ2-4	TGTGCCACCAGTGATTTTCGAGGGGGCGAGAACATTCAGTACTTC	CATSDFRGGENIQYF
13	-	TRBV5-1	-	TRBJ1-1	TGCGCCAGCAGTCAGGGACAAGGCACTGAAGCTTTCTTT	CASSQGQGTEAFF
16	-	TRBV4-1	TRBD2	TRBJ2-1	TGCGCCAGCAGCCAACAGCTAGCGGGAGGGTTTAATGAGCAGTTCTTC	CASSQQLAGGFNEQFF
17	-	TRBV7-9	TRBD2	TRBJ2-5	TGTGCCAGCAGCCCACGACTAGCGGTAGGGCTACAAGAGACCCAGTACTTC	CASSPRLAVGLQETQYF
16	-	TRBV4-2	-	TRBJ2-7	TGTGCCAGCAGCCAAGGGGCAGTCTTCTTCTCCTACGAGCAGTACTTC	CASSQGAVFFSYEQYF
15	-	TRBV2	-	TRBJ2-7	TGTGCCAGCAGTGAGGGCATAAGGACTCCCTACGAGCAGTACTTC	CASSEGIRTPYEQYF
12	-	TRBV29-1	-	TRBJ1-4	TGCAGCGTTAGGGGGGGTGCTGAAAAACTGTTTTTT	CSVRGGAEKLFF
17	-	TRBV4-1	TRBD1	TRBJ1-2	TGCGCCAGCAGCCACGTAACCGGGACAGGGGGCTTCTATGGCTACACCTTC	CASSHVTGTGGFYGYTF
16	-	TRBV9	TRBD2	TRBJ2-7	TGTGCCAGCAGCGTAGGACTAGCGGGAGGCTCCTACGAGCAGTACTTC	CASSVGLAGGSYEQYF
13	few	TRBV2	TRBD2	TRBJ2-7	TGTGCCAGCGCTAGCGGATTAAGCTACGAGCAGTACTTC	CASASGLSYEQYF
12	-	TRBV2	TRBD1	TRBJ2-5	TGTGCCATCAGGACAGGGGGAGAGACCCAGTACTTC	CAIRTGGETQYF
15	-	TRBV5-1	TRBD1	TRBJ1-2	TGCGCCAGCAGCTTGGGGAGGACAGGGGACTATGGCTACACCTTC	CASSLGRTGDYGYTF
11	-	TRBV2	-	TRBJ2-5	TGTGCCAGCCAACAGCAAGAGACCCAGTACTTC	CASQQQETQYF
19	-	TRBV15	-	TRBJ2-3	TGTGCCACCAGCAGAGACGAGCACCACGGGGGTCCCTACACAGATACGCAGTATTTT	CATSRDEHHGGPYTDTQYF
18	-	TRBV7-2	TRBD2	TRBJ2-3	TGTGCCAGCAGCCTGGGACTAGCGGGGATACCTAGCACAGATACGCAGTATTTT	CASSLGLAGIPSTDTQYF
16	-	TRBV19	TRBD1	TRBJ1-2	TGTGCCCCCCCCTATTACCGGGACAGGGGGCGGTATGGCTACACCTTC	CAPPYYRDRGRYGYTF
16	-	TRBV5-8	-	TRBJ1-4	TGTGCCAGCAGCTTCCCGGGACATACAACTAATGAAAAACTGTTTTTT	CASSFPGHTTNEKLFF
12	-	TRBV29-1	-	TRBJ2-5	TGCAGCGTTGCGCCAGGGTTGGAGACCCAGTACTTC	CSVAPGLETQYF